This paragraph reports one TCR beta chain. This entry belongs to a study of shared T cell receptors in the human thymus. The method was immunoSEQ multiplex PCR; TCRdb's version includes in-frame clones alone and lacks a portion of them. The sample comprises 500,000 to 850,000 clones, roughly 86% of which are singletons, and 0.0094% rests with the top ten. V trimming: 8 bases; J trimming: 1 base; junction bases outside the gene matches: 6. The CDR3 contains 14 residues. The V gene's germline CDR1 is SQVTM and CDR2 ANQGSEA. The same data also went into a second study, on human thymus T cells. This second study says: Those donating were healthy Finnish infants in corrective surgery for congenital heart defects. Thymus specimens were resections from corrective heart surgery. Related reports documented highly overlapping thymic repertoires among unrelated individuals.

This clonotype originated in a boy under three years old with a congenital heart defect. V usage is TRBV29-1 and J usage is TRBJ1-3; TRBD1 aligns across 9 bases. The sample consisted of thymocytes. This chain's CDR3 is CSFRDRVSGNTIYF. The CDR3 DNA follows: TGCAGCTTCCGGGACAGGGTTTCTGGAAACACCATATATTTT.